This T cell receptor (beta chain) was identified during a study of cytomegalovirus exposure and HLA in healthy donors (dated by TCRdb to about 2017). In the study overall: A later analysis indicated that the roughly 120 validation repertoires were generated on the platform also employed for the 700 or so repertoires of the first cohort. The study aimed to test whether cataloging public T cell receptors could reveal signatures of past pathogen exposure. To predict cytomegalovirus infection status, the study combined high-throughput TCR immunosequencing, statistical association of individual TCRs with disease status, and machine learning. A separate validation cohort of about 110 different subjects was used in addition to the roughly 670-subject first cohort. On the study overall, not on this receptor specifically: Of the cluster scores, around 95% were above 0 in a later analysis, which found that TCRs clustered in the first cohort also tended to co-occur in the 120 validation repertoires. A later analysis lacked HLA typing for the validation cohort, so it scored co-occurrence in that cohort across all 130 or so repertoires. Across donors, most TCR sequences were observed very rarely, whereas some public TCRs were present in many individuals. In vitro tests confirmed that a few of the cytomegalovirus-associated TCR beta chains recognize cytomegalovirus antigens. Cytomegalovirus status was reported to be diagnosed by the classifier with high specificity and sensitivity in both the original and validation cohorts. A total of fewer than 200 TCR beta chains were listed by the study as associated with cytomegalovirus. It was suggested by the authors that the approach could potentially be generalized to other disease states and immunological phenotypes.

Library method: the immunoSEQ multiplex PCR assay. The source study handled its data this way. A statistical classification framework was developed to diagnose cytomegalovirus status using the catalog of TCR beta chain sequences. The immuneACCESS repertoire file appears here via TCRdb, limited to in-frame rearrangements. These files lack a portion of the clones; in checked studies, under half of the deficit traces to unresolved V genes, and the cause of the others is not known. V and J calls and clone size come straight from that table; D and trimming were deduced from the DNA. The sample records 65,000 to 85,000 clones, around 95% of which are singletons. The top ten clones comprise 0.6% to 0.7% of the sample. Taken from cysteine to phenylalanine, the CDR3 has 13 residues. The sequence is cut down to CDR3 DNA, 39 bases in frame from base 1. Taken from the germline V gene, the CDR1 and CDR2 loops are SGHNT and YENEEA. The junction carries 9 bases between V and J, which are trimmed by 5 bases and 1 base respectively.

The donors belonged to the validation cohort of about 120 subjects, which was separate from the approximately 610-subject first cohort. Concerning this clone: The specificity of this receptor is unknown. Per-nucleotide qualities are absent, and no much larger clonotype sits a single base away.

The sequence joins TRBV11-3 to TRBJ2-7, and perhaps TRBD2 as D gene, on 5 matching bases. The clonotype comes from a woman aged 18-30 years in good health and CMV-seronegative. Sequenced material: PBMCs. For the CDR3, the sequence is CASSRTQSYEQYF. The nucleotide sequence reads as follows: TGTGCCAGCAGCCGGACTCAATCCTACGAGCAGTACTTC.